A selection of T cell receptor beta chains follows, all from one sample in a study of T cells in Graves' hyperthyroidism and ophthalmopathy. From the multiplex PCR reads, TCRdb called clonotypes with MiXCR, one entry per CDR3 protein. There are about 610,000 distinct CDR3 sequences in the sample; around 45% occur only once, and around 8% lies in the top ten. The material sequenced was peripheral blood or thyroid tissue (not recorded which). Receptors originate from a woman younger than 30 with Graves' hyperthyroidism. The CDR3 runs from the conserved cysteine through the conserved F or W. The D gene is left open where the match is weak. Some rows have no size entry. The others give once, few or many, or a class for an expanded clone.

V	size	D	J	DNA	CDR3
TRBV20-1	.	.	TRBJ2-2	TGCAGTGCTAGGGCAATCAACAGGGAGCTGTTTTTT	CSARAINRELFF
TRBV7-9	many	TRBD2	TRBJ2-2	TGTGCCAGCGGACTAGCGGGAGCCGGGGAGCTGTTTTTT	CASGLAGAGELFF
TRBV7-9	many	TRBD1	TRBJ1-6	TGTGCCAGCAGGGACAGGCAACAACCATATAATTCACCCCTCCACTTT	CASRDRQQPYNSPLHF
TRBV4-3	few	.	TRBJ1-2	TGCGCCAGCAGCCAGGGGGTAGACAGGAGTTATGGCTACACCTTC	CASSQGVDRSYGYTF
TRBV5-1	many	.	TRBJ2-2	TGTGCCAGCAGCTTAGGCAGGAACACCGGGGAGCTGTTTTTT	CASSLGRNTGELFF
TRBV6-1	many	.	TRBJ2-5	TGTGCCAGCAGTGGACAGGCCCAAGAGACCCAGTACTTC	CASSGQAQETQYF
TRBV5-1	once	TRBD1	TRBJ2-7	TGCGCCAGCAGCTTTAACGGGACAGGCTACGAGCAGTACTTC	CASSFNGTGYEQYF
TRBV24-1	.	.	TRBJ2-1	TGTGCCACCTCGGGACATCTTAGCTCCTACAATGAGCAGTTCTTC	CATSGHLSSYNEQFF
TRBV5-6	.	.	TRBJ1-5	TGTGCCAGCAGAAAATTGCAGGGGATGGAGACCCAGCATTTT	CASRKLQGMETQHF
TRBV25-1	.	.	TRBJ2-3	TGTGCCAGCAGTGAATCCCCTAACTCAGATACGCAGTATTTT	CASSESPNSDTQYF
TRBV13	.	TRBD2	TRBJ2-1	TGTGCCAGCAGCTTAAAGCGGGAGGGCCTGGGGGGGGCTGAGCAGTTCTTC	CASSLKREGLGGAEQFF
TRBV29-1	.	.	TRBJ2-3	TGCAGCGTTCTAGGAGGGCTTTCAGATACGCAGTATTTT	CSVLGGLSDTQYF
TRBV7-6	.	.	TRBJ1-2	TGTGCCAGCAGCTTAGCTCCCGGGTCATTAGGCTACACCTTC	CASSLAPGSLGYTF
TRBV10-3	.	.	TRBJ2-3	TGTGCCATCACCCCCAGCAGCCCCCACCGGGGCACAGATACGCAGTATTTT	CAITPSSPHRGTDTQYF
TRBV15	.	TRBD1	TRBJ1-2	TGTGCCACCAGAACGACAGGGGCTGGCTACACCTTC	CATRTTGAGYTF
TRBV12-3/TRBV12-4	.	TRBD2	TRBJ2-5	TGTGCCAGCAGGACGATCGGGGGGGAGACCCAGTACTTC	CASRTIGGETQYF
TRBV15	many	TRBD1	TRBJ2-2	TGTGCCACCAGCAGACGGGACAGGGCCGGGGAGCTGTTTTTT	CATSRRDRAGELFF
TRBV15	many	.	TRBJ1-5	TGTGCCACCAGCAGAGATAGGTTCGATCAGCCCCAGCATTTT	CATSRDRFDQPQHF
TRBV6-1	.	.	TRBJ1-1	TGTGCCAGCAGTGAATATACAGGAATGAACACTGAAGCTTTCTTT	CASSEYTGMNTEAFF
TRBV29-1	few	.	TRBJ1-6	TGCAGCGTTGAAGGGCAGGGCAATAATTCACCCCTCCACTTT	CSVEGQGNNSPLHF
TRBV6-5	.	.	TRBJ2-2	TGTGCCAGCAGTTACGACGATTTTAGGGGATTAGGCACCGGGGAGCTGTTTTTT	CASSYDDFRGLGTGELFF
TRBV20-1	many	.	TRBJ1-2	TGCAGTGCTGGCACAGGGCATATCTATGGCTACACCTTC	CSAGTGHIYGYTF
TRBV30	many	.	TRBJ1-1	TGTGCCCTTTGGAGGGGCAGGGGCACTGAAGCTTTCTTT	CALWRGRGTEAFF
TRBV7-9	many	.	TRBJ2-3	TGTGCCAGCAGCAGGGACAACACAGATACGCAGTATTTT	CASSRDNTDTQYF
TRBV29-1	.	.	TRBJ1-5	TGCAGCTTGGATCCGATAGGGCAGCCCCAGCATTTT	CSLDPIGQPQHF
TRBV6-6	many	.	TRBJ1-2	TGTGCCAGCAGTAACTCCGGGGGCCTGGAGGGCTACACCTTC	CASSNSGGLEGYTF
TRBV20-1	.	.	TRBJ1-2	TGCAGTGCCAGGGGATCGGACTATGGCTACACCTTC	CSARGSDYGYTF
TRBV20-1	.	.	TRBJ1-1	TGCAGTGCCGGAGGGCCCACTGAAGCTTTCTTT	CSAGGPTEAFF
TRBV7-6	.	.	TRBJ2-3	TGTGCCAGCAGCTCCCAACAATTCGTCAGGGTTGGTACAGATACGCAGTATTTT	CASSSQQFVRVGTDTQYF
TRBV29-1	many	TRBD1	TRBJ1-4	TGCAGCGTTGAAGGGAGGGGGCTTGGGGAAAAACTGTTTTTT	CSVEGRGLGEKLFF
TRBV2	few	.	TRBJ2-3	TGTGCCAGCAGTGATGAAGGCCCCCGAGGGGATACGCAGTATTTT	CASSDEGPRGDTQYF
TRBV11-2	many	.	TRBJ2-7	TGTGCCAGCAGTTGGACAGGGGGAGGTAAACTAGCGGGATACTACGAGCAGTACTTC	CASSWTGGGKLAGYYEQYF
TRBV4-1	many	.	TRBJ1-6	TGCGCCAGCAGCGAAACACCGAGCTCCTATAATTCACCCCTCCACTTT	CASSETPSSYNSPLHF
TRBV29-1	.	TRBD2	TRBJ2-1	TGCAGCGTTGAAGACCTAGCGGGCTCTTACCTCAATGAGCAGTTCTTC	CSVEDLAGSYLNEQFF
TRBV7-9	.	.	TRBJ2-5	TGTGCCAGCAGACAAGGGGATGAGACCCAGTACTTC	CASRQGDETQYF
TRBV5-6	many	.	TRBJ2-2	TGTGCCAGCAGCTTGGGACGGATGAACACCGGGGAGCTGTTTTTT	CASSLGRMNTGELFF
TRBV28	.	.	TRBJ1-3	TGTGCCAGCATTTTAAACCCCTCTGGAAACACCATATATTTT	CASILNPSGNTIYF
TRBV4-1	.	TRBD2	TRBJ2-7	TGCGCCAGCAACCAGGTTCTAGCGGGGCTCTCCTACGAGCAGTACTTC	CASNQVLAGLSYEQYF
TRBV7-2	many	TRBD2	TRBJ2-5	TGTGCCAGCAGCGCGGGGGGACTCCGACAAGAGACCCAGTACTTC	CASSAGGLRQETQYF
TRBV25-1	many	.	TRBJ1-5	TGTGCCAGCGTTCAGGGGTCCCACTTTAGCAATCAGCCCCAGCATTTT	CASVQGSHFSNQPQHF
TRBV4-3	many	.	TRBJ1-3	TGCGCCAGCAGCCAAGCCGCGACAGCGGGAAACACCATATATTTT	CASSQAATAGNTIYF
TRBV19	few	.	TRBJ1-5	TGTGCCAGTAGTAGCAGGGAACATGAGACCCAGCATTTT	CASSSREHETQHF
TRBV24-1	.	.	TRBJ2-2	TGTGCCACCAGTGATGTTGGGGACACCGACAATGAGCAGTTTTTT	CATSDVGDTDNEQFF
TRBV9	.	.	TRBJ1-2	TGTGCCAGCAGCGTAGCTACAGCGGGCGGCTACACCTTC	CASSVATAGGYTF